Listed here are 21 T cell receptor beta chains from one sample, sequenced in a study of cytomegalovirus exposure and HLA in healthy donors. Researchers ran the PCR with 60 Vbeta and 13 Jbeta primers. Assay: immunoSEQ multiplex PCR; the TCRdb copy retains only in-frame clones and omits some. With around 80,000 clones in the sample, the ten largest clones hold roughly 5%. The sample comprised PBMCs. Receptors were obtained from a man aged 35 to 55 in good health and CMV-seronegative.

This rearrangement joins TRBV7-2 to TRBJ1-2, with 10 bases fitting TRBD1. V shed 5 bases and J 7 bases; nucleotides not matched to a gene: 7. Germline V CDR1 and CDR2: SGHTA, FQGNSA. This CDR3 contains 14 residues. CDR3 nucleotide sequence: TGTGCCAGCAGCGGATGGGACAGGGGTAGTGGCTACACCTTC. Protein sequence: CASSGWDRGSGYTF. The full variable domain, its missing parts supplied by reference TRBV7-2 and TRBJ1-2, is GAGVSQSPSNKVTEKGKDVELRCDPISGHTALYWYRQSLGQGLEFLIYFQGNSAPDKSGLPSDRFSAERTGGSVSTLTIQRTQQEDSAVYLCASSGWDRGSGYTFGSGTRLTVV.

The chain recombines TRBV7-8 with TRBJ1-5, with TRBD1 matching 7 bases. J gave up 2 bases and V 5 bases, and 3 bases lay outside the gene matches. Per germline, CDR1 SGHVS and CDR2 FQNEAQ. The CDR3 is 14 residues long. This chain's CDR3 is CASSNDRGNQPQHF. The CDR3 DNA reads TGTGCCAGCAGCAATGACAGGGGCAATCAGCCCCAGCATTTT.

This CDR3 reads CAWSAPYRGLSDEQYF. In DNA, the CDR3 is TGTGCCTGGAGTGCACCATACAGGGGTTTGAGCGACGAGCAGTACTTC. The chain has TRBV30 and TRBJ2-7; 7 positions agree with TRBD1. The CDR3 runs 16 residues. Germline V lookup: CDR1 GTSNPN, CDR2 SVGIG (reference sequence). The trim removed 1 base at V and 5 bases at J, leaving 14 bases unmatched.

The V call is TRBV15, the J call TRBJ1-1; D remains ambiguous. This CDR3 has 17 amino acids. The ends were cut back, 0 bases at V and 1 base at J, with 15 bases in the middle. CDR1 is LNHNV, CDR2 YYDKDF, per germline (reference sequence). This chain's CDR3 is CATSRDDRGGRNTEAFF. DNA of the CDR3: TGTGCCACCAGCAGAGACGATCGGGGAGGTCGGAACACTGAAGCTTTCTTT. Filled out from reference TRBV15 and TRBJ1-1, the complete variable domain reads DAMVIQNPRYQVTQFGKPVTLSCSQTLNHNVMYWYQQKSSQAPKLLFHYYDKDFNNEADTPDNFQSRRPNTSFCFLDIRSPGLGDTAMYLCATSRDDRGGRNTEAFFGQGTRLTVV.

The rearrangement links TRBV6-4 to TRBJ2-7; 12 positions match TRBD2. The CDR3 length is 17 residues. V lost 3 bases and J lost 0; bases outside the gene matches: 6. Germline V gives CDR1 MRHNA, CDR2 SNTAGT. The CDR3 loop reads CASSERLAGVSSYEQYF. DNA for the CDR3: TGTGCCAGCAGTGAGCGACTAGCGGGGGTGAGCTCCTACGAGCAGTACTTC.

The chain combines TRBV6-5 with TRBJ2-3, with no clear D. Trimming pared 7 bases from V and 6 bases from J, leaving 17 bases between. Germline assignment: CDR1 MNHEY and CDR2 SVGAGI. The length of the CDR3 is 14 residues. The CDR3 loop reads CASMVQPISDTQYF. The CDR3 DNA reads TGTGCCAGCATGGTACAGCCGATTTCGGATACGCAGTATTTT.

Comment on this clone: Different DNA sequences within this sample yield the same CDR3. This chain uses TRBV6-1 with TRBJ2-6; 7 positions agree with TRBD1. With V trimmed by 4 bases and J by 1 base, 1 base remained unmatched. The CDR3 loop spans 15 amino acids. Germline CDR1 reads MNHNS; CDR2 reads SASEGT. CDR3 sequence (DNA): TGTGCCAGCAGTGGACAGGGTTCTGGGGCCAACGTCCTGACTTTC. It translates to CASSGQGSGANVLTF.

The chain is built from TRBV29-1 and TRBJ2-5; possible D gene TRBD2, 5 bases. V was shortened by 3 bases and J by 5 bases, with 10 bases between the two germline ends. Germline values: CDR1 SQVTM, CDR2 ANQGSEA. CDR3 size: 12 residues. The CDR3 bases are TGCAGCGTTGACTCTCCGGGGGAGACCCAGTACTTC. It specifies CSVDSPGETQYF.

The CDR3 DNA sequence: TGTGCCAGCAGACCGGACAGGGGGCCTAATTCACCCCTCCACTTT. This codes for CASRPDRGPNSPLHF. The chain employs TRBV6-4 and TRBJ1-6; 11 bases map to TRBD1. V trimming: 6 bases; J trimming: 6 bases; junction bases outside the gene matches: 4. This CDR3 has 15 amino acids. The germline gives CDR1 MRHNA, CDR2 SNTAGT.

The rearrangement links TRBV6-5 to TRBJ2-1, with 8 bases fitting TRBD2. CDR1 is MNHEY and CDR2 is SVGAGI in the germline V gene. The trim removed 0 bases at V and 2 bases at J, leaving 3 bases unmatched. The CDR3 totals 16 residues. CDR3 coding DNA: TGTGCCAGCAGTTACTCTACGGGGGGGACCTACAATGAGCAGTTCTTC. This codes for CASSYSTGGTYNEQFF.

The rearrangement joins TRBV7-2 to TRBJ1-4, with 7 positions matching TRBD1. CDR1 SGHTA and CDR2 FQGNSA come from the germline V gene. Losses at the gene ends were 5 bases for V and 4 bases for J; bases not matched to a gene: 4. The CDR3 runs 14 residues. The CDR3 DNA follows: TGTGCCAGCAGCCTACAGGGGAATAATGAAAAACTGTTTTTT. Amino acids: CASSLQGNNEKLFF.

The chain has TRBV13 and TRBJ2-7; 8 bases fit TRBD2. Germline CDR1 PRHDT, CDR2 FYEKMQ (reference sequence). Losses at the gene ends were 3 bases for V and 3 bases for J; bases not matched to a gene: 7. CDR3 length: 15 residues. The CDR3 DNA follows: TGTGCCAGCAGCTTTATGGCGGGAGGCCACTACGAGCAGTACTTC. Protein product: CASSFMAGGHYEQYF. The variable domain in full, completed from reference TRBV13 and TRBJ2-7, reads AAGVIQSPRHLIKEKRETATLKCYPIPRHDTVYWYQQGPGQDPQFLISFYEKMQSDKGSIPDRFSAQQFSDYHSELNMSSLELGDSALYFCASSFMAGGHYEQYFGPGTRLTVT.

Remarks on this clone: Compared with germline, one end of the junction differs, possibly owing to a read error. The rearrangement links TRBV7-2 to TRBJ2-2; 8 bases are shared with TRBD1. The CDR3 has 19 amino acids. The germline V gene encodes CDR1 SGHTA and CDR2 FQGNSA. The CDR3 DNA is TGTGCCGGCAGCGGACGAGCGCAGGGGGCAGTCCCGAACACCGGGGAGCTGTTTTTT. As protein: CAGSGRAQGAVPNTGELFF.

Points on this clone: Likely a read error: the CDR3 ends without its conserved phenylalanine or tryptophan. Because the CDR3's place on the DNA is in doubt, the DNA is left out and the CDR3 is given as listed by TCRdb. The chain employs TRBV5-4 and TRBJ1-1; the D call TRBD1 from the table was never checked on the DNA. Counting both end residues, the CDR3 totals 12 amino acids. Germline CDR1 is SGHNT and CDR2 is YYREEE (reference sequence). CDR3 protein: CASSWDSGGWKV.

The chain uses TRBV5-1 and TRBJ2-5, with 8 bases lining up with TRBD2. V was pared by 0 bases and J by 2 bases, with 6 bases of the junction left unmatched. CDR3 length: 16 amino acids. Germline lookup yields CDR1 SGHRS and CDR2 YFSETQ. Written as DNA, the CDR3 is TGCGCCAGCAGCTTGGCCCCCGCGGGGGGACAAGAGACCCAGTACTTC. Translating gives CASSLAPAGGQETQYF.

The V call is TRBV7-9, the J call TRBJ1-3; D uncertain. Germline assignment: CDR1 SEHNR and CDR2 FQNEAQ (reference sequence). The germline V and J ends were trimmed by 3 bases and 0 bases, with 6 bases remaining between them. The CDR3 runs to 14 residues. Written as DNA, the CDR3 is TGTGCCAGCAGCTTTGTTCTCTCTGGAAACACCATATATTTT. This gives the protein CASSFVLSGNTIYF.

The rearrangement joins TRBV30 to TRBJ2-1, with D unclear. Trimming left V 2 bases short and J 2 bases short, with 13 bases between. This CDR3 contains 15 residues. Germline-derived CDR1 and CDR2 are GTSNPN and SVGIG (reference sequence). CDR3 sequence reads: CAWSLSRGAYNEQFF. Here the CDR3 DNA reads TGTGCCTGGAGTTTGTCCCGAGGTGCCTACAATGAGCAGTTCTTC.

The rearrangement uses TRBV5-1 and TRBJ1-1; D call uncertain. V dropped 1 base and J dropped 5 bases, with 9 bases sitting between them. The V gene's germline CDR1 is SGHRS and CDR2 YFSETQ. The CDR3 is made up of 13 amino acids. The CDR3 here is CASSLPWETEAFF. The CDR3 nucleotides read TGCGCCAGCAGCTTGCCGTGGGAGACTGAAGCTTTCTTT.

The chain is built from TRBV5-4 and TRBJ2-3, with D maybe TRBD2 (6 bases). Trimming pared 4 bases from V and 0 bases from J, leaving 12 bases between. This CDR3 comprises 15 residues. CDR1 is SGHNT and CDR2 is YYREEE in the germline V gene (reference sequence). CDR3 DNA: TGTGCCAGCAGCCTGGAGGGGTCAAGCACAGATACGCAGTATTTT. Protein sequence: CASSLEGSSTDTQYF.

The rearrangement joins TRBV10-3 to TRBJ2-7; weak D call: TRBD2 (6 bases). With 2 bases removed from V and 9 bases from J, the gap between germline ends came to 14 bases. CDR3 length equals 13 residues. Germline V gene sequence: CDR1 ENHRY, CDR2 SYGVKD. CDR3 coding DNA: TGTGCCATCAGTGAGATAGCGGAAAGGGGGCAGTACTTC. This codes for CAISEIAERGQYF.

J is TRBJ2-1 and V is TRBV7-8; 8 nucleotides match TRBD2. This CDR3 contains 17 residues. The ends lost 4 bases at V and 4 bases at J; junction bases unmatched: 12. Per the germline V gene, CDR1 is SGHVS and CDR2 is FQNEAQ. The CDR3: CASSYYGGAGAYNEQFF. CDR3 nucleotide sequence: TGTGCCAGCAGCTACTACGGGGGAGCGGGGGCTTACAATGAGCAGTTCTTC. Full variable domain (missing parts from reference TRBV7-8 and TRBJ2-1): GAGVSQSPRYKVAKRGQDVALRCDPISGHVSLFWYQQALGQGPEFLTYFQNEAQLDKSGLPSDRFFAERPEGSVSTLKIQRTQQEDSAVYLCASSYYGGAGAYNEQFFGPGTRLTVL.